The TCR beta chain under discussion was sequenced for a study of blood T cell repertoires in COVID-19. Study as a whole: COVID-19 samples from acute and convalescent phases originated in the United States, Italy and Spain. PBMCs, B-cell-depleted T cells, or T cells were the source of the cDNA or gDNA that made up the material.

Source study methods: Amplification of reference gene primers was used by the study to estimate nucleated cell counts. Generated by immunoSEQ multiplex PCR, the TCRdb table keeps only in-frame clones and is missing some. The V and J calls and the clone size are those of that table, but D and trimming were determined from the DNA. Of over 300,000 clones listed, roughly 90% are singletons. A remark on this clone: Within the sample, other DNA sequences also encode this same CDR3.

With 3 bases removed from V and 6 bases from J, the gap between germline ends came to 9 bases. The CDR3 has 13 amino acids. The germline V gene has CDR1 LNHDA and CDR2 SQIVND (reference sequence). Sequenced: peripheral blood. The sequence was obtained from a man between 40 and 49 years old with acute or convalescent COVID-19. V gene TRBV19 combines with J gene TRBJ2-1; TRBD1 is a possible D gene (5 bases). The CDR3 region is CASSIQGRNEQFF. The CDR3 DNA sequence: TGTGCCAGTAGTATCCAGGGCCGCAATGAGCAGTTCTTC.